Shown below are 31 T cell receptor beta chains from a single sample sequenced in a study of blood T cell repertoires in COVID-19. TCRdb's table, derived via immunoSEQ multiplex PCR, lists solely in-frame clones and lacks some. The sample yields about 250,000 clones, about 82% seen once. The sample taken for sequencing was peripheral blood. Source of these receptors: a woman older than 75 with COVID-19, enrolled during active disease.

This chain joins TRBV5-1 and TRBJ2-1; 13 bases match TRBD2. This CDR3 is 15 amino acids long. Germline CDR1 SGHRS, CDR2 YFSETQ. V lost 7 bases and J lost 9; bases outside the gene matches: 10. This CDR3 reads CASQISGTSGTEQFF. Here the CDR3 DNA reads TGCGCCAGCCAGATTTCCGGGACTAGCGGGACTGAGCAGTTCTTC.

The chain links TRBV3-1 (or the pseudogene TRBV3-2) to TRBJ1-1, with no clear D. Germline CDR1 and CDR2: LGHDT and YNNKEL (reference sequence). The ends were cut back, 4 bases at V and 0 bases at J, with 21 bases in the middle. The CDR3 has 18 residues. CDR3 protein: CASSPGFGVGKMNTEAFF. CDR3 DNA: TGTGCCAGCAGCCCTGGCTTCGGGGTAGGAAAGATGAACACTGAAGCTTTCTTT.

The CDR3: CASSYSLWNTEAFF. In DNA, the CDR3 is TGTGCCAGCAGTTACTCACTGTGGAACACTGAAGCTTTCTTT. The V gene is TRBV6-2 or TRBV6-3, the J gene TRBJ1-1; no definite D call. Germline V CDR1 and CDR2: MNHEY, SVGEGT. This CDR3 has 14 amino acids. With 0 bases removed from V and 1 base from J, the gap between germline ends came to 6 bases.

The chain combines TRBV7-9 with TRBJ2-2; 8 positions agree with TRBD1. CDR1 is SEHNR, CDR2 FQNEAQ, per germline (reference sequence). The CDR3 is 16 amino acids. V lost 5 bases to trimming and J lost 5 bases; unmatched junction nucleotides: 10. CDR3 in DNA: TGTGCCAGCAGCCGGACGGGCAGGGGGCGGACCGGGGAGCTGTTTTTT. Translation gives CASSRTGRGRTGELFF.

On this clone: One end of the junction is discordant with germline, which a read error may explain. Here the CDR3 reads CASSSQASGETQYF. In DNA form, the CDR3 reads TGTGCTAGCAGCTCCCAGGCTAGCGGGGAGACCCAGTACTTC. The chain uses TRBV7-7 and TRBJ2-5; 8 nucleotides line up with TRBD2. Germline lookup yields CDR1 SSHAT and CDR2 FNYEAQ (reference sequence). The CDR3 is made up of 14 amino acids.

V and J are TRBV7-6 and TRBJ1-4, with D possibly matching TRBD1 (6 bases). V was shortened by 8 bases and J by 8 bases, with 15 bases between the two germline ends. CDR1 is SGHVS, CDR2 FNYEAQ, per germline. The CDR3 is 13 residues long. The CDR3 DNA reads TGTGCCAGCGCCTTCGAAAGGGGGGAAAAACTGTTTTTT. Translating gives CASAFERGEKLFF.

The chain is built from TRBV19 and TRBJ1-1; the D gene is possibly TRBD1 (5 bases). The germline V and J ends were trimmed by 5 bases and 1 base, with 8 bases remaining between them. CDR1 is LNHDA, CDR2 SQIVND, per germline (reference sequence). This CDR3 has 13 residues. The CDR3 DNA is TGTGCCAGTAGTCCAACAGGGAACACTGAAGCTTTCTTT. The encoded protein is CASSPTGNTEAFF.

This chain uses TRBV7-2 with TRBJ2-1; weak D call: TRBD2 (6 bases). This CDR3 has 17 amino acids. CDR1 is SGHTA, CDR2 FQGNSA, per germline. The V gene lost 5 bases and the J gene lost 1 base, with 18 bases spanning the gap. CDR3 coding DNA: TGTGCCAGCAGCCGCATGCTGGCCCGGGGGTCCTACAATGAGCAGTTCTTC. Translated: CASSRMLARGSYNEQFF.

This rearrangement joins TRBV18 to TRBJ1-5; no firm D call. This CDR3 is 12 amino acids long. Trimming removed 3 bases at V and 5 bases at J, with 5 bases between. CDR1 and CDR2 from the germline V gene are KGHSH and LQKENI. The CDR3 loop reads CASSPPYQPQHF. For the CDR3, the DNA is TGTGCCAGCTCACCTCCTTATCAGCCCCAGCATTTT.

The rearrangement joins TRBV11-2 to TRBJ1-2; 8 nucleotides agree with TRBD1. With 4 bases clipped from V and 3 bases from J, the junction kept 10 bases outside the gene matches. The CDR3 length is 16 residues. Germline V gene data show CDR1 as SGHAT and CDR2 as FQNNGV. CDR3 bases: TGTGCCAGCAGCTATACGCAGGGGGCGGGGGACTATGGCTACACCTTC. This encodes CASSYTQGAGDYGYTF.

This clone was counted between two and nine times. This CDR3 is CASSYSPAGGYGYTF. CDR3 nucleotide sequence: TGTGCCAGCAGTTACTCTCCGGCGGGGGGGTATGGCTACACCTTC. The rearrangement uses TRBV6-5 and TRBJ1-2; weak D call: TRBD1 (5 bases). V was trimmed by 0 bases and J by 5 bases, leaving 13 bases between them. Germline loops: CDR1 MNHEY, CDR2 SVGAGI. This CDR3 is 15 amino acids long.

V gene TRBV7-9 combines with J gene TRBJ2-5; 11 positions match TRBD1. The CDR3 is made up of 17 amino acids. J gave up 5 bases and V 1 base, and 9 bases lay outside the gene matches. In germline, CDR1 is SEHNR, CDR2 FQNEAQ (reference sequence). CDR3 DNA sequence: TGTGCCAGCAGCTTAGGGCGTGGACAGGGGGCGCAGGAGACCCAGTACTTC. This encodes CASSLGRGQGAQETQYF. The full variable domain, its missing parts supplied by reference TRBV7-9 and TRBJ2-5, is DTGVSQNPRHKITKRGQNVTFRCDPISEHNRLYWYRQTLGQGPEFLTYFQNEAQLEKSRLLSDRFSAERPKGSFSTLEIQRTEQGDSAMYLCASSLGRGQGAQETQYFGPGTRLLVL.

This sequence joins TRBV7-9 and TRBJ1-4; maybe TRBD1 (5 bases). The V gene lost 7 bases and the J gene lost 8 bases, with 17 bases spanning the gap. The germline V gene encodes CDR1 SEHNR and CDR2 FQNEAQ (reference sequence). The CDR3 is 14 residues long. The CDR3 DNA is TGTGCCAGCAATCGGGGGGACGGCTTGGAAAAACTGTTTTTT. It yields the protein CASNRGDGLEKLFF.

The chain has TRBV2 and TRBJ1-6, with TRBD1 matching over 7 bases. V dropped 6 bases and J dropped 10; count of bases not matched to a gene: 9. This CDR3 has 14 amino acids. The germline V gene encodes CDR1 SNHLY and CDR2 FYNNEI. Here the CDR3 DNA reads TGTGCCAGCAGAGTAAAGACAGGGATCTCACCCCTCCACTTT. It is translated as CASRVKTGISPLHF.

The V and J genes are TRBV6-1 and TRBJ1-5; 8 bases are shared with TRBD1. The trim removed 9 bases at V and 2 bases at J, leaving 3 bases unmatched. The length of the CDR3 is 13 residues. Germline V lookup: CDR1 MNHNS, CDR2 SASEGT. The CDR3 DNA reads TGTGCCAGTGAGGACAGGGGCAATCAGCCCCAGCATTTT. Translating gives CASEDRGNQPQHF.

The chain is built from TRBV7-2 and TRBJ1-2, with D possibly matching TRBD1 (5 bases). Trimming shortened V by 7 bases and J by 8 bases, and 20 bases separated the two germline ends. This CDR3 has 14 residues. The V gene's germline CDR1 is SGHTA and CDR2 FQGNSA. The CDR3 DNA reads TGTGCCAGCACTCCTTTCAGGGACTTAGGGGGCTACACCTTC. Protein sequence: CASTPFRDLGGYTF.

J is TRBJ2-1 and V is TRBV19; TRBD1 matches 7 bases. This CDR3 spans 15 amino acids. V gave up 4 bases and J gave up 4 bases; unmatched junction bases: 7. Germline CDR1 is LNHDA and CDR2 is SQIVND (reference sequence). The CDR3 protein is CASSTGTALYNEQFF. The CDR3 DNA follows: TGTGCCAGTAGTACCGGGACAGCCCTGTACAATGAGCAGTTCTTC. The full variable domain, in which reference TRBV19 and TRBJ2-1 provide the parts outside the CDR3, is DGGITQSPKYLFRKEGQNVTLSCEQNLNHDAMYWYRQDPGQGLRLIYYSQIVNDFQKGDIAEGYSVSREKKESFPLTVTSAQKNPTAFYLCASSTGTALYNEQFFGPGTRLTVL.

CDR3 nucleotide sequence: TGTGCCAGCAGGGGACTTTGGGATTCACCCCTCCACTTT. Protein: CASRGLWDSPLHF. The chain links TRBV11-2 to TRBJ1-6; tentative D call: TRBD1 (5 bases). Germline loops: CDR1 SGHAT, CDR2 FQNNGV. V was cut by 6 bases and J by 8 bases, with 11 bases left in between. The CDR3 length is 13 residues. The full variable domain, completed using reference TRBV11-2 and TRBJ1-6, is EAGVAQSPRYKIIEKRQSVAFWCNPISGHATLYWYQQILGQGPKLLIQFQNNGVVDDSQLPKDRFSAERLKGVDSTLKIQPAKLEDSAVYLCASRGLWDSPLHFGNGTRLTVT.

This chain joins TRBV19 and TRBJ2-5, with D maybe TRBD2 (5 bases). This CDR3 is built from 14 residues. Germline lookup yields CDR1 LNHDA and CDR2 SQIVND (reference sequence). Between the trimmed V and J ends, which lost 3 bases and 3 bases, there was a span of 11 bases. This chain's CDR3 is CASSMSSGEETQYF. The CDR3 region has the DNA TGTGCCAGTAGTATGTCGAGCGGCGAAGAGACCCAGTACTTC. The complete variable domain, with remaining parts taken from reference TRBV19 and TRBJ2-5, reads DGGITQSPKYLFRKEGQNVTLSCEQNLNHDAMYWYRQDPGQGLRLIYYSQIVNDFQKGDIAEGYSVSREKKESFPLTVTSAQKNPTAFYLCASSMSSGEETQYFGPGTRLLVL.

This clone was picked up one time. The rearrangement links TRBV10-3 to TRBJ1-1, with 7 bases that match TRBD1. This CDR3 comprises 15 residues. Germline-derived CDR1 and CDR2 are ENHRY and SYGVKD. V shed 5 bases and J 1 base; nucleotides not matched to a gene: 7. CDR3 amino acids: CAISPRGGENTEAFF. For the CDR3, the DNA is TGTGCCATCAGTCCTAGAGGGGGCGAGAACACTGAAGCTTTCTTT.

The V and J genes are TRBV7-9 and TRBJ1-1; 12 nucleotides agree with TRBD1. CDR3 length: 18 residues. The germline V gene encodes CDR1 SEHNR and CDR2 FQNEAQ (reference sequence). J lost 6 bases, V lost 1 base, and 12 bases had no gene match. The CDR3 DNA follows: TGTGCCAGCAGCTTAGGGGGACAGGGGGCGCAATATAACGCTGAAGCTTTCTTT. This translates into CASSLGGQGAQYNAEAFF.

V usage is TRBV28 and J usage is TRBJ1-2; TRBD1 agrees at 9 bases. The germline gives CDR1 MDHEN, CDR2 SYDVKM. The V gene end was trimmed by 3 bases and the J gene end by 0 bases; junction bases not matched to a gene: 5. This CDR3 spans 16 amino acids. The chain's CDR3 is CASSFGGTGTNYGYTF. The CDR3 nucleotides are TGTGCCAGCAGTTTTGGAGGGACAGGGACTAACTATGGCTACACCTTC.

The chain links TRBV5-8 to TRBJ1-1, with 7 bases that match TRBD1. The trim removed 4 bases at V and 10 bases at J, leaving 4 bases unmatched. The CDR3 runs to 11 residues. Germline lookup yields CDR1 SGHTS and CDR2 YDEGEE. The CDR3 region is CASSQAGGAFF. Here the CDR3 DNA reads TGTGCCAGCAGCCAAGCAGGGGGAGCTTTCTTT.

A word on this clone: Other DNA sequences of this sample code for an identical CDR3. The rearrangement joins TRBV7-2 to TRBJ1-4, with 8 bases lining up with TRBD1. Germline-derived CDR1 and CDR2 are SGHTA and FQGNSA. The CDR3 extends over 13 amino acids. Germline trimming cut 5 bases from V and 7 bases from J; bases unmatched to any gene: 3. CDR3: CASSGQGGEKLFF. CDR3 nucleotides: TGTGCCAGCAGCGGACAGGGAGGTGAAAAACTGTTTTTT.

Ten or more counts support this clone. This CDR3 is CATRGDRGYTF. In DNA, the CDR3 is TGTGCCACCCGGGGGGACAGGGGCTACACCTTC. The genes are TRBV7-9 and TRBJ1-2; TRBD1 matches 8 bases. Per the germline V gene, CDR1 is SEHNR and CDR2 is FQNEAQ (reference sequence). This CDR3 comprises 11 residues. The ends lost 10 bases at V and 8 bases at J; junction bases unmatched: 6.

J is TRBJ1-1 and V is TRBV19; D gene ambiguous. Germline-derived CDR1 and CDR2 are LNHDA and SQIVND (reference sequence). The V end was cut by 6 bases, the J end by 0 bases, with 17 bases between. The CDR3 has 16 amino acids. CDR3 loop: CASSSFPGGLNTEAFF. The CDR3 region has the DNA TGTGCCAGTAGCAGTTTTCCGGGAGGACTGAACACTGAAGCTTTCTTT.

V and J are TRBV5-1 and TRBJ1-2; D not resolved. Germline CDR1 and CDR2: SGHRS and YFSETQ. This CDR3 has 12 residues. Trimming took 4 bases from V and 9 from J, leaving 13 bases between them. This CDR3 is CASSQDSTSYTF. The CDR3 nucleotides read TGCGCCAGCAGCCAAGACTCGACGAGCTACACCTTC.

The V gene is TRBV23-1, the J gene TRBJ1-5, with D uncertain. TRBV23-1 is known as an ORF, though its function is uncertain. The CDR3 loop spans 14 amino acids. Trimming took 5 bases from V and 10 from J, leaving 18 bases between them. Here the CDR3 DNA reads TGCGCCAGCAGTGTTAGTGGCCTTCGGAGTCCCCAGCATTTT. This gives the protein CASSVSGLRSPQHF.

The chain has TRBV19 and TRBJ2-1; perhaps TRBD1 as D (6 bases). V was shortened by 3 bases and J by 4 bases, with 10 bases between the two germline ends. CDR3 length: 14 residues. In germline, CDR1 is LNHDA, CDR2 SQIVND (reference sequence). The CDR3 DNA follows: TGTGCCAGTAGTATTCAGGGGCCGTACAATGAGCAGTTCTTC. Amino acids: CASSIQGPYNEQFF.

This clone was seen only once. This chain joins TRBV29-1 and TRBJ1-1; D not certain. In germline, CDR1 is SQVTM, CDR2 ANQGSEA. The germline V and J ends were trimmed by 4 bases and 0 bases, with 21 bases remaining between them. The CDR3 consists of 17 residues. In DNA, the CDR3 is TGCAGCGTTGCGTGGTGGCAGCTTAAGAGGATGAACACTGAAGCTTTCTTT. This encodes CSVAWWQLKRMNTEAFF. Supplemented by reference TRBV29-1 and TRBJ1-1, the full variable domain reads SAVISQKPSRDICQRGTSLTIQCQVDSQVTMMFWYRQQPGQSLTLIATANQGSEATYESGFVIDKFPISRPNLTFSTLTVSNMSPEDSSIYLCSVAWWQLKRMNTEAFFGQGTRLTVV.

There are a few counts of this clone. The chain is built from TRBV5-5 and TRBJ1-5; D may be TRBD1 (5 bases). V gave up 0 bases and J gave up 6 bases, with 13 bases separating them. This CDR3 is 15 amino acids long. Germline assignment: CDR1 SGHKS and CDR2 YYEKEE (reference sequence). The CDR3 protein is CASSLGGSGSQPQHF. The DNA of the CDR3 is TGTGCCAGCAGCTTGGGGGGCAGTGGCTCTCAGCCCCAGCATTTT.